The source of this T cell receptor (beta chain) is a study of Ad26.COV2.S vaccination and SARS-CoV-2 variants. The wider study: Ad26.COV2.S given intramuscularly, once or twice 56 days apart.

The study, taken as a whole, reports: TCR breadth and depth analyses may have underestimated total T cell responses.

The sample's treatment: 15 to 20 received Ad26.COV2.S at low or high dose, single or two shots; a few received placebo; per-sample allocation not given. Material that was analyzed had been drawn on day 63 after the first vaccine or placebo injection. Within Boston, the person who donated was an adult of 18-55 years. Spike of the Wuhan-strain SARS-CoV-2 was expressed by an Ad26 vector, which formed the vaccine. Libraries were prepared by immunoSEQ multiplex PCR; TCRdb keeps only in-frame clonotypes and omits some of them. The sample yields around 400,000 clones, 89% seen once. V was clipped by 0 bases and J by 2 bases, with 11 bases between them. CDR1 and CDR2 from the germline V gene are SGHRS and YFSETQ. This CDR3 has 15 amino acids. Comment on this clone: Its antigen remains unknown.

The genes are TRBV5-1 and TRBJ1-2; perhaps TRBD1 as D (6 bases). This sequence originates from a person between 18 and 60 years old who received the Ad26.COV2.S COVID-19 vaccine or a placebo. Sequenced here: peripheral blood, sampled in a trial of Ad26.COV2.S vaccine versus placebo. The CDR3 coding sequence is TGCGCCAGCAGCTTGGCTGTTGACAGGAACTATGGCTACACCTTC. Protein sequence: CASSLAVDRNYGYTF. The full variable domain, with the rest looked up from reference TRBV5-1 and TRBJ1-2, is KAGVTQTPRYLIKTRGQQVTLSCSPISGHRSVSWYQQTPGQGLQFLFEYFSETQRNKGNFPGRFSGRQFSNSRSEMNVSTLELGDSALYLCASSLAVDRNYGYTFGSGTRLTVV.